Presented here are 3 T cell receptor beta chains from one specimen sequenced in a study of control samples from healthy donors and cancer patients. Clones were read by immunoSEQ multiplex PCR, and TCRdb kept only the in-frame ones, dropping some. The repertoire holds more than 25,000 clones, with 70% to 90% as singletons. The specimen was formalin-fixed, paraffin-embedded tissue. These TCRs come from a female donor with melanoma.

The J gene is TRBJ2-4, the V gene TRBV13; no firm D call. Trimming took off 0 bases at V and 11 bases at J, with 11 bases between the two ends. The CDR3 is made up of 13 amino acids. The germline V gene has CDR1 PRHDT and CDR2 FYEKMQ (reference sequence). As DNA, the CDR3 is TGTGCCAGCAGCTTAGGTACGGCCCGTGTTCAGTACTTC. It translates to CASSLGTARVQYF.

The rearrangement links TRBV27 to TRBJ2-3; D assignment may be TRBD1 or TRBD2 (5 bases each). Germline V gene sequence: CDR1 MNHEY, CDR2 SMNVEV (reference sequence). Trimming cost V 6 bases and J 0 bases, with 13 bases left between them. This CDR3 has 15 amino acids. The CDR3 nucleotides are TGTGCCAGCAGCGCCGGGGCCCTCAGCACAGATACGCAGTATTTT. It codes for CASSAGALSTDTQYF.

The rearrangement links TRBV2 to TRBJ2-2, with D perhaps TRBD1 or TRBD2 (5 bases each). V lost 7 bases to trimming and J lost 7 bases, with 13 bases between them. The CDR3 is 13 residues long. Germline V gene sequence: CDR1 SNHLY, CDR2 FYNNEI. The CDR3 region has the DNA TGTGCCAGCACCCAGGATGGGGGCGGGGAGCTGTTTTTT. It translates to CASTQDGGGELFF.